The 15 T cell receptor beta chains below come from one sample, sequenced in a study of T-cell memory formation after mild COVID-19. One entry per CDR3 protein, called by TCRdb with MiXCR from the 5' RACE reads. The sample shows roughly 250,000 distinct CDR3 sequences, around 15% of them seen only once. Sequencing input: PBMCs or a T cell subset sorted from them (not recorded which). Source of these receptors: a man younger than 35 who had mild COVID-19 (a few samples of this study predate the infection). Cell type and time point are not known.

The gene calls are TRBV28 and TRBJ1-3; 8 positions agree with TRBD1. The CDR3 sequence is 16 residues long. V dropped 5 bases and J dropped 6; count of bases not matched to a gene: 12. Germline CDR1 is MDHEN and CDR2 is SYDVKM. The CDR3 reads CASSAHAGGGENTIYF. The DNA for the CDR3 is TGTGCCAGCAGTGCACACGCAGGGGGCGGGGAAAACACCATATATTTT.

This clonotype was observed a few times. The V gene is TRBV28, the J gene TRBJ2-1, with TRBD2 matching over 11 bases. There are 15 residues in the CDR3. Unmatched junction bases numbered 8, after V lost 8 bases and J lost 5 bases. The germline CDR1 and CDR2 sequences are MDHEN and SYDVKM. CDR3 region: CASYSTSGIDNEQFF. The CDR3 coding sequence is TGTGCCAGCTACTCGACTAGCGGGATAGACAATGAGCAGTTCTTC.

This CDR3 is CASSATLGGSDGYTF. CDR3 coding DNA: TGTGCCAGCAGCGCCACCTTGGGAGGGTCCGATGGCTACACCTTC. The J gene is TRBJ1-2, the V gene TRBV7-9; D unresolved. Germline V gene data show CDR1 as SEHNR and CDR2 as FQNEAQ (reference sequence). This CDR3 is built from 15 residues. The V end was cut by 5 bases, the J end by 6 bases, with 19 bases between.

This chain joins TRBV12-3 or TRBV12-4 and TRBJ2-7; D ambiguous. This CDR3 contains 14 residues. The V end was cut by 5 bases, the J end by 2 bases, with 13 bases between. CDR3 DNA: TGTGCCAGCAGTCTAAGGACCCTGCCCTACGAGCAGTACTTC. Protein: CASSLRTLPYEQYF.

This clonotype was seen ten or more times. The rearrangement uses TRBV5-6 and TRBJ2-5; D is perhaps TRBD2 (7 bases). The V and J ends lost 4 bases and 4 bases respectively, with 11 bases between them. The CDR3 has 13 amino acids. CDR1 SGHDT and CDR2 YYEEEE come from the germline V gene. CDR3 sequence (DNA): TGTGCCAGCAGCCGGGGGGCCCGAGAGACCCAGTACTTC. Amino acid sequence: CASSRGARETQYF.

CDR3 sequence (DNA): TGTGCCAGCAGCCAAAAAATGGGCGGGGTCGACACCATATATTTT. This gives the protein CASSQKMGGVDTIYF. This chain connects TRBV3-1 to TRBJ1-3; no definite D call. Trimming took off 2 bases at V and 8 bases at J, with 16 bases between the two ends. The CDR3 extends over 15 amino acids. Germline loops: CDR1 LGHDT, CDR2 YNNKEL (reference sequence).

The CDR3 sequence is CASSTYRGRDTGELFF. CDR3 in DNA: TGTGCCAGCAGCACCTACAGGGGTAGGGACACCGGGGAGCTGTTTTTT. This rearrangement joins TRBV11-1 to TRBJ2-2; 7 bases fit TRBD1. After removal of 5 bases from V and 3 bases from J, the junction contained 9 bases not matched to a gene. This CDR3 has 16 amino acids. Germline V gene sequence: CDR1 SGHAT, CDR2 FQDESV (reference sequence).

This rearrangement joins TRBV4-3 to TRBJ2-2; D may match TRBD1 or TRBD2 (5 bases each). Germline V gives CDR1 LGHNA, CDR2 YSLEER. This CDR3 has 15 residues. Trimming pared 4 bases from V and 1 base from J, leaving 10 bases between. The CDR3: CASSLTAVNTGELFF. CDR3 nucleotides: TGCGCCAGCAGCCTGACAGCGGTGAACACCGGGGAGCTGTTTTTT.

The chain carries TRBV10-3 and TRBJ2-1; 7 bases match TRBD2. There are 16 residues in the CDR3. From germline, CDR1 is ENHRY and CDR2 SYGVKD. V dropped 2 bases and J dropped 6; count of bases not matched to a gene: 10. This CDR3 is CAISETGASGPNEQFF. The CDR3 DNA follows: TGTGCCATCAGTGAGACCGGCGCTAGCGGCCCCAATGAGCAGTTCTTC.

This clonotype was seen more than once but under ten times. The rearrangement uses TRBV20-1 and TRBJ2-5; possibly TRBD1 for D (5 bases). Between the trimmed V and J ends, which lost 0 bases and 1 base, there was a span of 6 bases. The CDR3 runs 13 residues. Germline V gene lookup returns CDR1 DFQATT and CDR2 SNEGSKA (reference sequence). This CDR3 is CSARDRVQETQYF. The CDR3 DNA follows: TGCAGTGCTAGAGACAGGGTCCAAGAGACCCAGTACTTC.

The chain employs TRBV5-1 and TRBJ2-1; tentatively, D is TRBD1 or TRBD2 (5 bases each). The V gene lost 4 bases and the J gene lost 7 bases, with 12 bases spanning the gap. The CDR3 has 13 amino acids. Germline CDR1 SGHRS, CDR2 YFSETQ. CDR3 loop: CASSLGWGNEQFF. CDR3 bases: TGCGCCAGCAGCCTCGGATGGGGGAATGAGCAGTTCTTC.

This clonotype was counted a few times. The chain is built from TRBV29-1 and TRBJ2-2, with D perhaps TRBD1 or TRBD2 (5 bases each). Between the trimmed V and J ends, which lost 7 bases and 0 bases, there was a span of 12 bases. CDR1 and CDR2 (germline): SQVTM, ANQGSEA. The CDR3 contains 14 residues. CDR3 region: CSAGVGANTGELFF. The CDR3 DNA reads as TGCAGCGCCGGGGTAGGGGCGAACACCGGGGAGCTGTTTTTT.

This clonotype was counted only a few times. The chain has TRBV6-5 and TRBJ1-5, with D unresolved. The germline CDR1 and CDR2 sequences are MNHEY and SVGAGI. V lost 2 bases, J lost 6 bases, and 8 bases lay in between. This CDR3 comprises 13 residues. As DNA, the CDR3 is TGTGCCAGCAGTTACGCGGAGGGTCAGCCCCAGCATTTT. Protein sequence: CASSYAEGQPQHF.

The gene calls are TRBV7-3 and TRBJ2-7; D may be TRBD1 (5 bases). CDR1 and CDR2 (germline): SGHTA, FQGTGA. This CDR3 contains 13 residues. With 5 bases removed from V and 6 bases from J, the gap between germline ends came to 14 bases. The CDR3 region has the DNA TGTGCCAGCAGCCGACAGCACTCTCGCGAGCAGTACGTC. It specifies CASSRQHSREQYV.

CDR3 sequence reads: CATSRWGEANEKLFF. CDR3 in DNA: TGTGCCACCAGCAGGTGGGGGGAGGCTAATGAAAAACTGTTTTTT. The chain employs TRBV15 and TRBJ1-4, with D possibly matching TRBD1 (5 bases). Trimming stripped 3 bases from V and 3 bases from J, with 11 bases between. Germline assignment: CDR1 LNHNV and CDR2 YYDKDF (reference sequence). The CDR3 extends over 15 amino acids.